This is a list of T cell receptor beta chains from one sample in a study of T cell repertoires in breast cancer. TCRdb analysed the emulsion pairing reads with MiXCR anew, one entry per CDR3 protein. The sample comprises tens of thousands of distinct CDR3 sequences, under 60% of which are singletons, and less than 70% rests with the top ten. The sequenced sample consisted of CD8+ T cells. The receptors originated from a pool of human donors with breast cancer or a healthy control (not recorded which). Both conserved end residues are trimmed from each CDR3. A D gene is named only where the DNA matches it firmly. Only some rows state a clone size, as once, few, many or a class for expanded clones.

abundance	v_gene	j_gene	d_gene	CDR3aa
few	TRBV6-5	TRBJ1-2	.	ASSYGTGGYGYT
few	TRBV7-8	TRBJ2-3	.	ASSLAPRGSDTQY
few	TRBV9	TRBJ1-3	.	ASSSDGNTIY
.	TRBV2	TRBJ1-5	TRBD1	ASKGTESRPQH
.	TRBV9	TRBJ2-7	TRBD1	ASSVGWTGNEQY
.	TRBV9	TRBJ2-3	.	ASTPGSTDTQY
.	TRBV6-5	TRBJ1-3	.	ASRPTGGNTIY
few	TRBV7-2	TRBJ1-1	.	ASSLRRRNTEAF
few	TRBV12-3/TRBV12-4	TRBJ1-2	TRBD1	ASSRRTGGVSGYT
.	TRBV11-2	TRBJ2-3	TRBD2	ASSPAGAGDTQY
.	TRBV27	TRBJ2-3	TRBD1	ASSTRQGSTDTQY
few	TRBV6-2/TRBV6-3	TRBJ2-3	.	ASSYGGADTQY
many	TRBV4-2	TRBJ1-1	TRBD1	ASSQAPGQMNTEAF
many	TRBV6-1	TRBJ1-1	.	ASSATRGGTEAF
.	TRBV6-1	TRBJ1-2	TRBD1	ASSRGTVYGYT
.	TRBV4-1	TRBJ1-1	.	ASSHEPPGMNTEAF
.	TRBV4-1	TRBJ1-2	TRBD1	ASSQDPQGQNYGYT
few	TRBV4-2	TRBJ2-1	.	ASSQGNLASYNEQF
many	TRBV4-1	TRBJ1-1	.	ASSHGTYTEAF
.	TRBV28	TRBJ2-7	TRBD2	ASSLWGGAYEQY
.	TRBV11-2	TRBJ1-1	.	ASSFGSLNTEAF
once	TRBV28	TRBJ1-6	.	ASSLPKLGLPLH
.	TRBV5-4	TRBJ1-1	.	ASSARAEAF
.	TRBV10-3	TRBJ2-7	TRBD2	AISSLAGGSEQY
few	TRBV20-1	TRBJ1-4	.	SARESTNEKLF
few	TRBV6-1	TRBJ2-1	TRBD2	ASSLNPGLAVRGNEQF
.	TRBV27	TRBJ1-1	.	ANGLRVFTEAF
.	TRBV20-1	TRBJ1-3	.	SARVQDSSGNTIY
.	TRBV27	TRBJ2-6	.	ASSKGWGAGANVLT
few	TRBV20-1	TRBJ1-2	TRBD1	SARDSRGLGYT